The rows below give T cell receptor beta chains drawn from one sample of a study of cytomegalovirus exposure and HLA in healthy donors. This table comes from immunoSEQ multiplex PCR, and its TCRdb copy is limited to in-frame clones, with some not included. Of approximately 86,000 clones listed, around 70% are singletons. The material sequenced was PBMCs. Receptors originate from a man between 60 and 75 years old in good health and CMV-seronegative. Each CDR3 is given with its conserved first and last residue. The order of the fields is V gene, CDR3 protein.

v_call: TRBV14
cdr3_aa: CASSQVGGNQHF

v_call: TRBV19
cdr3_aa: CASSTLTGLQPQHF

v_call: TRBV5-1
cdr3_aa: CASSLQPGGTTPGYEQYF

v_call: TRBV25-1
cdr3_aa: CASSPPGEAVYYGYTF

v_call: TRBV7-2
cdr3_aa: CASSLAVGDSREQYF

v_call: TRBV19
cdr3_aa: CASQPRDSRNSPLHF

v_call: TRBV19
cdr3_aa: CASSIGGGGTNTEAFF

v_call: TRBV5-1
cdr3_aa: CASSLAPASGRKETQYF

v_call: TRBV30
cdr3_aa: CAWSVKGAGDRRPRDTQYF

v_call: TRBV5-6
cdr3_aa: CASSADGGGFAGTQYF

v_call: TRBV18
cdr3_aa: CASSPRLAGGSNTQYF

v_call: TRBV2
cdr3_aa: CASIVRESVELFF

v_call: TRBV2
cdr3_aa: CASSDDRRTGGTSEAFF

v_call: TRBV7-9
cdr3_aa: CSSSPQGEGDTQYF

v_call: TRBV19
cdr3_aa: CASQTSVGGNIQYF

v_call: TRBV5-6
cdr3_aa: CASSRGYSSSGANVLTF

v_call: TRBV7-8
cdr3_aa: CASSLNTYEQYF

v_call: TRBV19
cdr3_aa: CASSIGPGPFNYGYTF

v_call: TRBV6-1
cdr3_aa: CATTTGSSGANVLTF

v_call: TRBV2
cdr3_aa: CASSPGLAGPTDTQYF

v_call: TRBV6-1
cdr3_aa: CASSEGTPYEQYF

v_call: TRBV28
cdr3_aa: CASTVAGGSYEQYF

v_call: TRBV25-1
cdr3_aa: CASSEQGIYGYTF

v_call: TRBV29-1
cdr3_aa: CSVAQGLWDNEQFF

v_call: TRBV5-1
cdr3_aa: CASSLLAGGSNEQYF

v_call: TRBV11-2
cdr3_aa: CASSLGPDTQYF

v_call: TRBV5-1
cdr3_aa: CASRDGPGHLNSPLHF

v_call: TRBV16
cdr3_aa: CASSRGTDHGNTIYF

v_call: TRBV7-9
cdr3_aa: CASSTNLGRTDTQYF

v_call: TRBV7-6
cdr3_aa: CASSLMGGGQNTEAFF

v_call: TRBV9
cdr3_aa: CASSVSTAGTQYF

v_call: TRBV19
cdr3_aa: CASSITQAQETQYF

v_call: TRBV25-1
cdr3_aa: CASTRGERDTQYF

v_call: TRBV6-1
cdr3_aa: CASSPRGGRELFF

v_call: TRBV10-3
cdr3_aa: CATRQGANTEAFF

v_call: TRBV5-6
cdr3_aa: CASSLVADTQYF

v_call: TRBV4-2
cdr3_aa: CASSQALVAGSQETQYF

v_call: TRBV7-9
cdr3_aa: CASSPTGVYNEQFF

v_call: TRBV10-3
cdr3_aa: CAISDPLAANEQFF

v_call: TRBV7-6
cdr3_aa: CASSLYGTGDVGELFF

v_call: TRBV28
cdr3_aa: CASSPSGRSYNEQFF

v_call: TRBV9
cdr3_aa: CASSSGLVGTEAFF

v_call: TRBV28
cdr3_aa: CASSLEGGPYYNEQFF

v_call: TRBV4-3
cdr3_aa: CASSQARTGMEKLFF

v_call: TRBV7-9
cdr3_aa: CASRPDTGIPYEQYF

v_call: TRBV6-6
cdr3_aa: CATSQGQTGNTIYF

v_call: TRBV2
cdr3_aa: CASSLLAAGDEQYF

v_call: TRBV5-6
cdr3_aa: CASSRGQAGNYGYTF

v_call: TRBV19
cdr3_aa: CAISPTGPMMPQHF

v_call: TRBV5-1
cdr3_aa: CASSLEGARTGELFF

v_call: TRBV5-4
cdr3_aa: CASSLEYRDSGANVLTF

v_call: TRBV7-9
cdr3_aa: CASSRALAGTWQFF

v_call: TRBV11-3
cdr3_aa: CASSLGGGDEQYF

v_call: TRBV6-5
cdr3_aa: CASSFDRMQPQHF

v_call: TRBV6-1
cdr3_aa: CASSEGLNSYEQYF

v_call: TRBV5-6
cdr3_aa: CASRRRGSSYNEQFF

v_call: TRBV30
cdr3_aa: CAPEAGSNYGYTF

v_call: TRBV5-6
cdr3_aa: CASSLYSLSGNTIYF

v_call: TRBV28
cdr3_aa: CASSPPPPGTGRSGELFF

v_call: TRBV6-5
cdr3_aa: CASSYSNRPHGYTF